Listed below are T cell receptor beta chains from one sample, sequenced in a study of T cell responses to AZD1222 COVID-19 vaccine. Method: immunoSEQ multiplex PCR; TCRdb's copy keeps in-frame clones and lacks some. Here the sample spans some 150,000 clones, over 80% being singletons. Sequencing was performed on peripheral blood, taken 28 days after the second AZD1222 dose. Receptors originate from an adult who received the AZD1222 COVID-19 vaccine. CDR3s include the opening cysteine and the closing phenylalanine or tryptophan. The D gene is left open where the match is weak. The listing skips clone size in some rows; elsewhere it reads once, few, many or a size class.

once	TRBV24-1	TRBJ2-1	TRBD2	15	TGTGCCACCAGTGATTTATCGGGAGGGGGGACTGAGCAGTTCTTC	CATSDLSGGGTEQFF
NA	TRBV6-5	TRBJ1-2	TRBD1	14	TGTGCCAGCAGGGGACAGGGGATGGACTATGGCTACACCTTC	CASRGQGMDYGYTF
NA	TRBV6-2/TRBV6-3	TRBJ2-5	NA	14	TGTGCCAGCAGTACCATACAGGGACTGGAGACCCAGTACTTC	CASSTIQGLETQYF
NA	TRBV6-5	TRBJ2-5	TRBD1	13	TGTGCCAGCAGTTTGGGACAGATGCAGACCCAGTACTTC	CASSLGQMQTQYF
NA	TRBV24-1	TRBJ1-3	NA	13	TGTGCCACCAGTAACAGGGCTGGAAACACCATATATTTT	CATSNRAGNTIYF
NA	TRBV10-3	TRBJ2-3	NA	15	TGTGCCATCAGTTCGGAAGGGGGAGCCACAGATACGCAGTATTTT	CAISSEGGATDTQYF
NA	TRBV9	TRBJ2-1	NA	17	TGTGCCAGCAGCGTACTCCCACAGTCTTTACAGGGAAATGAGCAGTTCTTC	CASSVLPQSLQGNEQFF
NA	TRBV3-1/TRBV3-2	TRBJ2-1	NA	16	TGTGCCAGCAGCCAAGGTTCCACAGGGAGGGTAAATGAGCAGTTCTTC	CASSQGSTGRVNEQFF
NA	TRBV19	TRBJ1-5	NA	15	TGTGCCAGTAGTAAAATCGGGGGGGACAATCAGCCCCAGCATTTT	CASSKIGGDNQPQHF
once	TRBV28	TRBJ1-3	NA	15	TGTGCCAGCAGTTTAAGCGGGGGAGGAGGAAACACCATATATTTT	CASSLSGGGGNTIYF
NA	TRBV10-3	TRBJ2-2	TRBD2	15	TGTGCCACCCGGACTAGCGGGATTAACACCGGGGAGCTGTTTTTT	CATRTSGINTGELFF
NA	TRBV14	TRBJ2-6	NA	16	TGTGCCAGCAGCCAAGGGTTCCTGACTGGGGCCAACGTCCTGACTTTC	CASSQGFLTGANVLTF
NA	TRBV6-5	TRBJ1-2	TRBD1	13	TGTGCCAGCAGTCCCAGGGGGGTCGACGGCTACACCTTC	CASSPRGVDGYTF
NA	TRBV19	TRBJ1-2	NA	15	TGTGCCAGTACCCACGGGGCAGGGTTCGACTATGGCTACACCTTC	CASTHGAGFDYGYTF
NA	TRBV7-2	TRBJ2-7	TRBD2	17	TGTGCCAGCAGCCCAGGGACTAGCGGGAGGGCCTCCTACGAGCAGTACTTC	CASSPGTSGRASYEQYF
NA	TRBV6-6	TRBJ2-3	TRBD2	16	TGTGCCAGCAGTTACCGCCGGGAGGGTAGCACAGATACGCAGTATTTT	CASSYRREGSTDTQYF
NA	TRBV19	TRBJ1-2	TRBD1	14	TGTGCCAGTCAGGAGGACAGGGTGGGATATGGCTACACCTTC	CASQEDRVGYGYTF
NA	TRBV27	TRBJ2-7	TRBD2	15	TGTGCCAGCACCCTGAGCGGGACTGGGTCCCACGAGCAGTACTTC	CASTLSGTGSHEQYF
NA	TRBV5-1	TRBJ1-6	NA	14	TGCGCCAGCAGCCCGACAGGATCTAATTCACCCCTCCACTTT	CASSPTGSNSPLHF
NA	TRBV21-1	TRBJ2-3	NA	15	TGTGCCAGCAGCAGCACTAGCGGGTGCACAGATACGCAGTATTTT	CASSSTSGCTDTQYF
NA	TRBV5-1	TRBJ2-7	NA	14	TGCGCCAGCAGCTTGGGACCGGGGAACTACGAGCAGTACTTC	CASSLGPGNYEQYF
NA	TRBV3-1/TRBV3-2	TRBJ2-7	NA	10	TGCGCCAGACCTCAGGGTAAGCAGTACTTC	CARPQGKQYF
few	TRBV12-3/TRBV12-4	TRBJ1-2	NA	12	TGTGCCAGCAGTCTGGCCAGCTATGGCTACACCTTC	CASSLASYGYTF
NA	TRBV18	TRBJ1-1	TRBD1	15	TGTGCCAGCTCACCTCGGACAGGGATGAACACTGAAGCTTTCTTT	CASSPRTGMNTEAFF
NA	TRBV7-9	TRBJ2-1	NA	13	TGTGCCAGCAGCTTAGCGGGACTCAATGAGCAGTTCTTC	CASSLAGLNEQFF
NA	TRBV7-3	TRBJ2-1	NA	16	TGTGCCAGCAGCCCCACTACCGGGGGCTCCTACAATGAGCAGTTCTTC	CASSPTTGGSYNEQFF
NA	TRBV27	TRBJ1-2	NA	17	TGTGCCAGCAGTTTATCCACGGCCCCAGGCGTCAACTATGGCTACACCTTC	CASSLSTAPGVNYGYTF
once	TRBV24-1	TRBJ2-3	NA	13	TGTGCCACCAGTGATCCCTACACAGATACGCAGTATTTT	CATSDPYTDTQYF
NA	TRBV10-3	TRBJ1-4	NA	14	TGTGCCATCAGTGAGTGGGGGGTGGGTGAAAAACTGTTTTTT	CAISEWGVGEKLFF
NA	TRBV28	TRBJ1-2	NA	14	TGTGCCATCACAGTACCGGACTCCCCCTATGGCTACACCTTC	CAITVPDSPYGYTF
NA	TRBV2	TRBJ2-1	NA	14	TGTGCCAGCCAGATAAACAGGGCCAACAATGAGCAGTTCTTC	CASQINRANNEQFF
NA	TRBV5-1	TRBJ2-5	NA	15	TGCGCCAGCAGCTTGGTAGCCAGGGCAGCGGAGACCCAGTACTTC	CASSLVARAAETQYF
NA	TRBV30	TRBJ2-1	NA	13	TGTGCCTGGAGTCGGGCTCTCTACAATGAGCAGTTCTTC	CAWSRALYNEQFF
NA	TRBV10-3	TRBJ1-5	NA	15	TGTGCCATCAGTGAGGGAGGGGGATTAAATCAGCCCCAGCATTTT	CAISEGGGLNQPQHF
NA	TRBV4-3	TRBJ1-5	NA	14	TGCGCCAGCAGCCAAGAGGGTGGTGAACAGCCCCAGCATTTT	CASSQEGGEQPQHF
NA	TRBV19	TRBJ2-1	NA	13	TGTGCCAGTAGTATTAGGACCTACAATGAGCAGTTCTTC	CASSIRTYNEQFF
NA	TRBV7-9	TRBJ1-2	NA	15	TGTGCCAGCAGCTTATCTTCCCCCCCTAACTATGGCTACACCTTC	CASSLSSPPNYGYTF
NA	TRBV6-2/TRBV6-3	TRBJ2-7	NA	13	TGTGCCAGCAGTTACGGGAGGAGGTACGAGCAGTACTTC	CASSYGRRYEQYF
NA	TRBV19	TRBJ1-2	TRBD1	13	TGTGCCAGTAGTTCTTCGACAGGGTTTGGCTACACCTTC	CASSSSTGFGYTF
few	TRBV6-5	TRBJ2-1	NA	11	TGTGCCAGCAGTCCCTCCGGTGAGCAGTTCTTC	CASSPSGEQFF
NA	TRBV7-3	TRBJ1-6	NA	14	TGTGCCAGCAGCGATCCGGGACGTAATTCACCCCTCCACTTT	CASSDPGRNSPLHF
NA	TRBV5-4	TRBJ2-1	TRBD2	16	TGTGCCAGCAGCTCCACGGTGGCTAGCGGACACAATGAGCAGTTCTTC	CASSSTVASGHNEQFF
few	TRBV6-2/TRBV6-3	TRBJ1-5	NA	15	TGTGCCAGCAGTTACCCTACAGGGTGGGGACAGCCCCAGCATTTT	CASSYPTGWGQPQHF
once	TRBV7-2	TRBJ2-3	TRBD2	17	TGTGCCAGCAGCCCTACTCGTAGCGGGAGCATTGAAGCTACGCAGTATTTT	CASSPTRSGSIEATQYF